This entry describes one T cell receptor beta chain. The record originates from a study of cytotoxic CD8 clonotypes in ibrutinib-treated CLL. Across the whole study: Samples showed on average around 240,000 productive templates and about 100,000 productive rearrangements.

The CDR3 runs to 16 residues. Deletions cut 3 bases from V and 9 bases from J, with 21 bases between. The germline CDR1 and CDR2 sequences are LNHNV and YYDKDF (reference sequence). Researchers set a sequencing depth target of 1 in 200,000 to 1 in 1 million T cells. Libraries were prepared by immunoSEQ multiplex PCR; TCRdb keeps only in-frame clonotypes and omits some of them. This table holds about 160,000 clones, about 80% found once. This chain connects TRBV15 to TRBJ2-1; D may be TRBD1 or TRBD2 (5 bases each). This specimen consisted of PBMCs, obtained after 12 months of ibrutinib treatment. The sequence came from a human donor with chronic lymphocytic leukemia. Written as DNA, the CDR3 is TGTGCCACCAGCAGGGGAGAGGAGCGGACATCCGCTGAGCAGTTCTTC. Its protein is CATSRGEERTSAEQFF.